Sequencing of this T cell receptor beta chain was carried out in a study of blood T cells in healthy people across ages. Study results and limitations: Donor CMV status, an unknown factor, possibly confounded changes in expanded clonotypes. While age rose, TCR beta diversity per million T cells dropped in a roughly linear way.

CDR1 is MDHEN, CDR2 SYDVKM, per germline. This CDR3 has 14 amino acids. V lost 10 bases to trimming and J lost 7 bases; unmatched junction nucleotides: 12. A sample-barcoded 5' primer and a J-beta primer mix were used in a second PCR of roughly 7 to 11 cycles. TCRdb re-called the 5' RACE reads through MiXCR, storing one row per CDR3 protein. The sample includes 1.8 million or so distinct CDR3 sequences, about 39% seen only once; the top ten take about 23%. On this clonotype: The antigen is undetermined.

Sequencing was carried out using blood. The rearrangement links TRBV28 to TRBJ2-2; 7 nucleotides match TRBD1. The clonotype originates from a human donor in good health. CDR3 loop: CATLNDRVSGELFF. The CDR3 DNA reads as TGTGCCACCTTAAACGACAGGGTCAGCGGGGAGCTGTTTTTT. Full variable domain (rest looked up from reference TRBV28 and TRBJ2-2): DVKVTQSSRYLVKRTGEKVFLECVQDMDHENMFWYRQDPGLGLRLIYFSYDVKMKEKGDIPEGYSVSREKKERFSLILESASTNQTSMYLCATLNDRVSGELFFGEGSRLTVL.